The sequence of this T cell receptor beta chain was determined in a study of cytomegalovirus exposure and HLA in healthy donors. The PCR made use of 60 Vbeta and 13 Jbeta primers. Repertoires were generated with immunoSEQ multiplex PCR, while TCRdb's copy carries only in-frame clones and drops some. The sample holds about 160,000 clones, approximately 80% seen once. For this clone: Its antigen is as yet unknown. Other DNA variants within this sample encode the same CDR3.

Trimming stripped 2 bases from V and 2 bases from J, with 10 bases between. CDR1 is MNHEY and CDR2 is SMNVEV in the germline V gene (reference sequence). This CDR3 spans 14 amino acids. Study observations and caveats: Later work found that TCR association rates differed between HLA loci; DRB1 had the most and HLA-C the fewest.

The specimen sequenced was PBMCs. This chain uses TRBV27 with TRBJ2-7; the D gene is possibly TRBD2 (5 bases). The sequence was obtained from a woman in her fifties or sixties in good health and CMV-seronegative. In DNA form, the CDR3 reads TGTGCCAGCAGTTTAAGAGCGGTTACCTACGAGCAGTACTTC. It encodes CASSLRAVTYEQYF.